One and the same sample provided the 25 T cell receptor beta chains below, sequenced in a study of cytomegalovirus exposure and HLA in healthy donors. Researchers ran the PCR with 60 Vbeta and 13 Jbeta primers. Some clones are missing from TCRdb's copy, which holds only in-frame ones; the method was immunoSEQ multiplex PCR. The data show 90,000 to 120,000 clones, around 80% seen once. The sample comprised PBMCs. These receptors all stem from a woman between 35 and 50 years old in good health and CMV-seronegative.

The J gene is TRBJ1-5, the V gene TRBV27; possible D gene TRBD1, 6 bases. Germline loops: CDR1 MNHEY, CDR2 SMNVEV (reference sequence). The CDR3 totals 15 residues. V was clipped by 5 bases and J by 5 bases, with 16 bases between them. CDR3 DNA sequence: TGTGCCAGCAGTCCCTCTGACAGGCAAGATCAGCCCCAGCATTTT. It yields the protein CASSPSDRQDQPQHF.

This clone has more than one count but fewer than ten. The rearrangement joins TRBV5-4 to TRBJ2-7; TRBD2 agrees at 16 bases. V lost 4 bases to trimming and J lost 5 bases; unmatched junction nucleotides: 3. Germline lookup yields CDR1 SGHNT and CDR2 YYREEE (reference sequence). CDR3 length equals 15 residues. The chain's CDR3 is CASSPGLAGGNEQYF. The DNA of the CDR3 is TGTGCCAGCAGCCCGGGACTAGCGGGAGGGAACGAGCAGTACTTC.

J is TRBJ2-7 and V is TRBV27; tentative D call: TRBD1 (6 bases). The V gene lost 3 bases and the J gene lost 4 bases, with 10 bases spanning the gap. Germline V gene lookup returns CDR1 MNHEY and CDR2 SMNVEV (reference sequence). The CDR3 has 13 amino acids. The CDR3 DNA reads TGTGCCAGCAGTTTCAGGCAGGGGTACGAGCAGTACTTC. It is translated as CASSFRQGYEQYF.

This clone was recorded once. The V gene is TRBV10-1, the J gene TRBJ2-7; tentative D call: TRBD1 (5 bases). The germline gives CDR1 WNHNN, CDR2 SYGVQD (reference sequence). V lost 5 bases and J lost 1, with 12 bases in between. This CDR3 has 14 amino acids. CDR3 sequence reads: CASSPRGTSYEQYF. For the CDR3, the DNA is TGCGCCAGCAGTCCTAGGGGTACGTCCTACGAGCAGTACTTC.

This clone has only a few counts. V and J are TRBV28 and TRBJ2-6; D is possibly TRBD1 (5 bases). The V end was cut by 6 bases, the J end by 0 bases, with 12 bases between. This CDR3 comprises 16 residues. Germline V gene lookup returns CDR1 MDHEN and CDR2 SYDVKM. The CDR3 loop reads CASSHRQISGANVLTF. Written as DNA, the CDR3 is TGTGCCAGCAGCCATAGACAGATCTCTGGGGCCAACGTCCTGACTTTC.

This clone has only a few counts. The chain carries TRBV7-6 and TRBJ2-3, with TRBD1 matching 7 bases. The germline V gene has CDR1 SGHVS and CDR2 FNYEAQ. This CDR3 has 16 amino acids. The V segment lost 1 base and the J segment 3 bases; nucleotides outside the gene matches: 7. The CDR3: CASSLETGVETDTQYF. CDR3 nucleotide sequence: TGTGCCAGCAGCTTAGAAACAGGGGTTGAGACAGATACGCAGTATTTT.

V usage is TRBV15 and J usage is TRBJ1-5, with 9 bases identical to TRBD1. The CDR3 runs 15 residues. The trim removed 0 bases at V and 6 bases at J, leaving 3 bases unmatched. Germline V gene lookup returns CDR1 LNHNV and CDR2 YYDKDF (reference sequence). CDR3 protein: CATSRDGTGFQPQHF. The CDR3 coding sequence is TGTGCCACCAGCAGAGATGGGACAGGGTTTCAGCCCCAGCATTTT.

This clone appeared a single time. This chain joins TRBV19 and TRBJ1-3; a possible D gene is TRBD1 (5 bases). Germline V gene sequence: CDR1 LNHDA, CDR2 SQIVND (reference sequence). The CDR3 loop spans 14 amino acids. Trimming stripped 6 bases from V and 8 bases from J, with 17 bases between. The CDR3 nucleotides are TGTGCCAGTAGGCCCGGCGGGGCGAGAGACACCATATATTTT. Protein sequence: CASRPGGARDTIYF.

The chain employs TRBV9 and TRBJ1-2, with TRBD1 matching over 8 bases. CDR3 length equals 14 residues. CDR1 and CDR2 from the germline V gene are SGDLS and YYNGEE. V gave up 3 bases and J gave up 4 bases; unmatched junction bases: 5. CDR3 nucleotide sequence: TGTGCCAGCAGCGCTCAGGGGGCCATCTATGGCTACACCTTC. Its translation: CASSAQGAIYGYTF.

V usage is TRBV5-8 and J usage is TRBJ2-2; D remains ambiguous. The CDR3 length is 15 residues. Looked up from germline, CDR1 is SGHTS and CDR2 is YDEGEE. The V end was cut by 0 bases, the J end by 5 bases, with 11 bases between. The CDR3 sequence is CASSLGLVTTGELFF. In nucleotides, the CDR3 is TGTGCCAGCAGCTTGGGACTCGTCACAACCGGGGAGCTGTTTTTT.

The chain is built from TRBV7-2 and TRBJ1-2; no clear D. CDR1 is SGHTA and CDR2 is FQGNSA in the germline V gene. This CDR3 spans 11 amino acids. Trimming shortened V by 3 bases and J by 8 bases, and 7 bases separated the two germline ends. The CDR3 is CASSFTAGYTF. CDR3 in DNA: TGTGCCAGCAGCTTCACAGCCGGCTACACCTTC.

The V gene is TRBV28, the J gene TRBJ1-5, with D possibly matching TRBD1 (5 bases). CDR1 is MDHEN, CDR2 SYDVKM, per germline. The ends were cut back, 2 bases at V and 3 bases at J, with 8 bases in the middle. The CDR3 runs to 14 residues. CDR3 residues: CASSLIRDNQPQHF. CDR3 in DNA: TGTGCCAGCAGTTTAATCAGGGACAATCAGCCCCAGCATTTT.

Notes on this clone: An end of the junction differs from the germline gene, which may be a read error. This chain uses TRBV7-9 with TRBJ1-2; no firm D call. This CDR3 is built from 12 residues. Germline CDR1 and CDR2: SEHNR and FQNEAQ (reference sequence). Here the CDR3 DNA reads TGTTCCAGCAGCTTATCGGGCTATGGCTACACCTTC. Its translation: CSSSLSGYGYTF.

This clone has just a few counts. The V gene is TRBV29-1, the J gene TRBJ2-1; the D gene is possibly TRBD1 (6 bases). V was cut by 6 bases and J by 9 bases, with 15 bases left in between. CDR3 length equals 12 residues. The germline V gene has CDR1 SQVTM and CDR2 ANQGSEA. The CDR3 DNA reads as TGCAGCGTCACCGGGACAAGGGGTGAGCAGTTCTTC. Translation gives CSVTGTRGEQFF.

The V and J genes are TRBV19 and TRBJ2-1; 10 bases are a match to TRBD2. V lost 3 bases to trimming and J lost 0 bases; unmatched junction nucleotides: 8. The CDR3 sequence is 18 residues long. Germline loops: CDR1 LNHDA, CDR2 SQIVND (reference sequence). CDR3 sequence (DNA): TGTGCCAGTAGTATGACTAGCGGGTCCCTTAGCTCCTACAATGAGCAGTTCTTC. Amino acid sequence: CASSMTSGSLSSYNEQFF.

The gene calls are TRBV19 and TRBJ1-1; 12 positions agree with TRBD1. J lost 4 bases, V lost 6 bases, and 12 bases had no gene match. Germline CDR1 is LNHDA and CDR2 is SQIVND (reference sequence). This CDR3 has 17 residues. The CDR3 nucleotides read TGTGCCAGTAGGGATCGGGACAGGGGGCGGCGGGTCACTGAAGCTTTCTTT. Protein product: CASRDRDRGRRVTEAFF. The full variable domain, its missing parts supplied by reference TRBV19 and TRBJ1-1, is DGGITQSPKYLFRKEGQNVTLSCEQNLNHDAMYWYRQDPGQGLRLIYYSQIVNDFQKGDIAEGYSVSREKKESFPLTVTSAQKNPTAFYLCASRDRDRGRRVTEAFFGQGTRLTVV.

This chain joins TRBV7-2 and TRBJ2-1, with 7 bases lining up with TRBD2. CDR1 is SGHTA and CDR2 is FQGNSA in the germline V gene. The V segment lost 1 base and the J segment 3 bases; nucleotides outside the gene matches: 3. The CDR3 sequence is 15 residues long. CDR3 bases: TGTGCCAGCAGCTTAGAAAGCGGGGTCTACAATGAGCAGTTCTTC. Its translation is CASSLESGVYNEQFF.

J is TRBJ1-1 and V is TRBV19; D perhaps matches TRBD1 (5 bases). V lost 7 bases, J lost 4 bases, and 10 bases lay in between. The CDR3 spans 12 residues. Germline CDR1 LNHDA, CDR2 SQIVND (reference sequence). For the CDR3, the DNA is TGTGCCAGTACAGGGATGACCACTGAAGCTTTCTTT. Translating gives CASTGMTTEAFF.

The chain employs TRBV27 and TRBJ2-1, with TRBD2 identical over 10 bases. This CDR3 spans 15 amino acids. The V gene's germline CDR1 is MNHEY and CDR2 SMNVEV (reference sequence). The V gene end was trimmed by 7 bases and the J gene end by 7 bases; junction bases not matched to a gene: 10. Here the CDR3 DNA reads TGTGCCAGCACCCCTCTAGCGGGAGTGGAGAATGAGCAGTTCTTC. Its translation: CASTPLAGVENEQFF.

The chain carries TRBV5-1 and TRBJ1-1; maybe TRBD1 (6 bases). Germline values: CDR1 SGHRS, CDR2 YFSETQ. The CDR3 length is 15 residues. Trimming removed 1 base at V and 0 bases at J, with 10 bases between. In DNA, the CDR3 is TGCGCCAGCAGCTTGCTGGGGGCAATGAACACTGAAGCTTTCTTT. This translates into CASSLLGAMNTEAFF.

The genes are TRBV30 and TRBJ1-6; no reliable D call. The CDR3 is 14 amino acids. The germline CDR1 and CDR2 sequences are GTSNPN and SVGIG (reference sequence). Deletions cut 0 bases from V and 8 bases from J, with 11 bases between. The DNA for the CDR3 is TGTGCCTGGAGTGTAGTAACACACCATTCACCCCTCCACTTT. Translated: CAWSVVTHHSPLHF.

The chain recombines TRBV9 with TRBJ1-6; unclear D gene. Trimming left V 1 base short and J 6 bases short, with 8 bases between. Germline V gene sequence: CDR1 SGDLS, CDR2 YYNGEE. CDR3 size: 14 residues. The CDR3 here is CASSVSPGNSPLHF. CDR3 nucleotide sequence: TGTGCCAGCAGCGTAAGTCCCGGTAATTCACCCCTCCACTTT.

The CDR3 region has the DNA TGCGCCAGCAGCTTGACAGCCACAACCTACGAGCAGTACTTC. Its protein is CASSLTATTYEQYF. V gene TRBV5-1 combines with J gene TRBJ2-5; no firm D call. The last part of the DNA fits TRBJ2-7 better; the J call may be wrong. The CDR3 is 14 amino acids. From germline, CDR1 is SGHRS and CDR2 YFSETQ.

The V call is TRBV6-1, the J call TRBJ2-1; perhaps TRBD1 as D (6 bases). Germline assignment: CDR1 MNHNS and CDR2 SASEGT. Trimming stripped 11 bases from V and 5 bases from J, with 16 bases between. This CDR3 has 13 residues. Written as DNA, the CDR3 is TGTGCCGGAATGCCAGGGACACACAATGAGCAGTTCTTC. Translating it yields CAGMPGTHNEQFF.

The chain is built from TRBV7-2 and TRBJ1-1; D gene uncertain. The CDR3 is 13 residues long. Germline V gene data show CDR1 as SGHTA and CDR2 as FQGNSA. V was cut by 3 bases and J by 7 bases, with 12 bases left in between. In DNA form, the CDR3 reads TGTGCCAGCAGCTTCAGTTCTGCCCTTGAAGCTTTCTTT. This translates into CASSFSSALEAFF.